The 23 T cell receptor beta chains presented below share a single source sample, sequenced in a study of vaccination effects on CD4 cells after COVID-19. These receptors' targets are unknown. Within the ViraFEST assay, antigen-specific CD4+ T cells underwent expansion with viral peptide pools prior to sequencing. With more than 9 days of culture completed, CD4+ T cells were isolated. Nobody among the vaccine recipients had prior SARS-CoV-2 infection (nucleocapsid antibodies were negative). Profiled with immunoSEQ multiplex PCR; TCRdb holds only in-frame clones, not every one. This sample yields fewer than 30,000 clones, of which 60% to 75% are seen a single time; approximately 13% belongs to the top ten. This sample comprised CD4+ T cells from PBMCs cultured with HCoV-OC43 spike peptides, obtained before COVID-19 vaccination. As to subset: HCoV-OC43 spike overlapping peptide pool stimulation. The receptors stem from a human donor who received a COVID-19 vaccine.

This chain joins TRBV18 and TRBJ2-1; 7 bases agree with TRBD1. The ends lost 4 bases at V and 5 bases at J; junction bases unmatched: 8. Germline CDR1 KGHSH, CDR2 LQKENI. CDR3 length: 15 residues. The CDR3, as DNA: TGTGCCAGCTCACGGAGGCTGGGACAGAACAATGAGCAGTTCTTC. It is translated as CASSRRLGQNNEQFF.

The chain is built from TRBV19 and TRBJ1-2; 9 bases match TRBD1. V trimming: 3 bases; J trimming: 6 bases; junction bases outside the gene matches: 2. This CDR3 is 13 amino acids long. CDR1 and CDR2 from the germline V gene are LNHDA and SQIVND (reference sequence). This CDR3 reads CASSIRQGDGYTF. CDR3 DNA sequence: TGTGCCAGTAGTATCCGACAGGGGGATGGCTACACCTTC.

The chain carries TRBV30 and TRBJ1-2; D is possibly TRBD1 (6 bases). The V end lost 2 bases, the J end lost 4 bases, and 14 bases lay between the germline ends. This CDR3 region has 14 residues. The germline V gene has CDR1 GTSNPN and CDR2 SVGIG (reference sequence). CDR3 in amino acids: CAWSSSTGAYGYTF. As DNA, the CDR3 is TGTGCCTGGAGTAGTTCGACGGGGGCCTATGGCTACACCTTC.

This clone was counted a few times. J is TRBJ2-3 and V is TRBV5-1; TRBD2 aligns across 13 bases. J gave up 6 bases and V 4 bases, and 5 bases lay outside the gene matches. Germline V gene data show CDR1 as SGHRS and CDR2 as YFSETQ. CDR3 length: 15 amino acids. The CDR3 reads CASSMGLAGIDTQYF. CDR3 bases: TGCGCCAGCAGCATGGGACTAGCGGGAATCGATACGCAGTATTTT.

The chain links TRBV27 to TRBJ2-7; 10 bases are a match to TRBD2. Trimming removed 5 bases from V and 6 bases from J; junction bases left unmatched: 13. CDR3 length equals 16 residues. Germline V gene sequence: CDR1 MNHEY, CDR2 SMNVEV (reference sequence). CDR3 sequence: CASSPKRLAGDREQYF. The DNA for the CDR3 is TGTGCCAGCAGTCCAAAGCGCCTAGCGGGAGATCGCGAGCAGTACTTC.

CDR3 in amino acids: CASSGGTLNYGYTF. CDR3 DNA: TGTGCCAGCAGCGGAGGGACTCTCAACTATGGCTACACCTTC. J is TRBJ1-2 and V is TRBV7-2, with a tentative D call TRBD1 (5 bases). CDR3 size: 14 residues. V lost 5 bases and J 2 bases, leaving 12 bases between the germline ends. Germline CDR1 and CDR2: SGHTA and FQGNSA.

This chain connects TRBV5-1 to TRBJ2-7, with 10 bases lining up with TRBD1. The length of the CDR3 is 14 residues. The germline gives CDR1 SGHRS, CDR2 YFSETQ. With V trimmed by 0 bases and J by 4 bases, 1 base remained unmatched. CDR3 DNA: TGCGCCAGCAGCTTGGGGGACAGGGGATACGAGCAGTACTTC. Translated, it gives CASSLGDRGYEQYF.

This chain connects TRBV7-8 to TRBJ1-2, with D perhaps TRBD1 (5 bases). Trimming removed 1 base from V and 4 bases from J, with 16 bases in between. This CDR3 spans 16 amino acids. Looked up from germline, CDR1 is SGHVS and CDR2 is FQNEAQ. The CDR3 reads CASSLGLRGRFYGYTF. The DNA of the CDR3 is TGTGCCAGCAGCTTAGGTTTACGGGGCCGCTTCTATGGCTACACCTTC.

The chain carries TRBV20-1 and TRBJ2-3; D is ambiguous. The CDR3 sequence is 11 residues long. CDR1 and CDR2 (germline): DFQATT, SNEGSKA (reference sequence). V was pared by 2 bases and J by 2 bases, with 2 bases between. This CDR3 reads CSARTTDTQYF. CDR3 sequence (DNA): TGCAGTGCTAGAACCACAGATACGCAGTATTTT.

The chain employs TRBV28 and TRBJ2-3, with D tentatively TRBD1 (6 bases). Trimming removed 3 bases from V and 6 bases from J, with 16 bases in between. The CDR3 runs to 15 residues. Looked up from germline, CDR1 is MDHEN and CDR2 is SYDVKM. The CDR3 DNA reads TGTGCCAGCAGTTTTACCGACTGGACAGAGGATACGCAGTATTTT. Its protein product is CASSFTDWTEDTQYF.

This clone was recorded a few times. V usage is TRBV5-1 and J usage is TRBJ1-6; D unclear. The CDR3 runs 14 residues. Trimming stripped 7 bases from V and 7 bases from J, with 15 bases between. Germline V gives CDR1 SGHRS, CDR2 YFSETQ. CDR3 DNA: TGCGCCAGCTCCCCGGCAAGGAGCAATTCACCCCTCCACTTT. It is translated as CASSPARSNSPLHF.

The sample holds one count of this clone. The chain links TRBV18 to TRBJ1-4, with 7 positions matching TRBD1. Germline V gene sequence: CDR1 KGHSH, CDR2 LQKENI. CDR3 length: 13 residues. V lost 4 bases, J lost 8 bases, and 4 bases stayed unmatched. CDR3 amino acids: CASSLGTAEKLFF. The CDR3, as DNA: TGTGCCAGCTCACTTGGGACAGCCGAAAAACTGTTTTTT.

V usage is TRBV14 and J usage is TRBJ1-2, with D perhaps TRBD1 (5 bases). V was clipped by 1 base and J by 0 bases, with 12 bases between them. CDR1 is SGHDN and CDR2 is FVKESK in the germline V gene. The CDR3 is 16 residues long. The CDR3 here is CASSQGGAKPNYGYTF. Written as DNA, the CDR3 is TGTGCCAGCAGCCAAGGTGGGGCGAAACCTAACTATGGCTACACCTTC.

CDR3 bases: TGTGCCAGCAGCCGGAAAGTTACAGGGATCACTAATGAAAAACTGTTTTTT. Translating it yields CASSRKVTGITNEKLFF. The rearrangement joins TRBV4-2 to TRBJ1-4, with D possibly TRBD1 on 6 matching bases. V dropped 4 bases and J dropped 2 bases, with 17 bases sitting between them. CDR1 is LGHNA and CDR2 is YNFKEQ in the germline V gene. This CDR3 has 17 amino acids.

The V gene is TRBV6-5, the J gene TRBJ2-7; 9 nucleotides line up with TRBD2. The CDR3 contains 13 residues. After removal of 7 bases from V and 5 bases from J, the junction contained 6 bases not matched to a gene. Germline CDR1 is MNHEY and CDR2 is SVGAGI. The DNA for the CDR3 is TGTGCCAGCAATCTAGCGGGAAGGAACGAGCAGTACTTC. Translation gives CASNLAGRNEQYF.

The genes are TRBV27 and TRBJ1-4; the D gene is possibly TRBD1 (6 bases). CDR3 length: 15 amino acids. The V end lost 6 bases, the J end lost 7 bases, and 18 bases lay between the germline ends. CDR1 and CDR2 (germline): MNHEY, SMNVEV (reference sequence). The DNA for the CDR3 is TGTGCCAGCAGCCAACGGGGGGTAGGGGGTGAAAAACTGTTTTTT. Its protein is CASSQRGVGGEKLFF.

J is TRBJ2-1 and V is TRBV6-5; 11 nucleotides align to TRBD2. The CDR3 is made up of 15 amino acids. Germline V lookup: CDR1 MNHEY, CDR2 SVGAGI. After removal of 6 bases from V and 7 bases from J, the junction contained 8 bases not matched to a gene. The chain's CDR3 is CASSKGTSGTNEQFF. CDR3 DNA: TGTGCCAGCAGCAAAGGGACTAGCGGCACGAATGAGCAGTTCTTC.

A word on this clone: Other nucleotide sequences in the sample specify the same CDR3. J is TRBJ1-5 and V is TRBV12-3 or TRBV12-4; no clear D. CDR3 length: 13 residues. Trimming took off 0 bases at V and 4 bases at J, with 4 bases between the two ends. In nucleotides, the CDR3 is TGTGCCAGCAGTTTAGCCGAAAATCAGCCCCAGCATTTT. It codes for CASSLAENQPQHF.

The chain recombines TRBV5-1 with TRBJ2-1, with TRBD1 as a possible D gene (5 bases). Trimming pared 0 bases from V and 9 bases from J, leaving 10 bases between. The CDR3 consists of 13 residues. The germline gives CDR1 SGHRS, CDR2 YFSETQ. The CDR3 here is CASSLAQGSEQFF. Written as DNA, the CDR3 is TGCGCCAGCAGCTTGGCGCAGGGAAGTGAGCAGTTCTTC. Using reference TRBV5-1 and TRBJ2-1 for the parts outside the CDR3, the full variable domain is KAGVTQTPRYLIKTRGQQVTLSCSPISGHRSVSWYQQTPGQGLQFLFEYFSETQRNKGNFPGRFSGRQFSNSRSEMNVSTLELGDSALYLCASSLAQGSEQFFGPGTRLTVL.

The sample holds a few counts of this clone. The chain uses TRBV3-1 (or the pseudogene TRBV3-2) and TRBJ2-1, with TRBD1 matching over 7 bases. After removal of 2 bases from V and 7 bases from J, the junction contained 2 bases not matched to a gene. Germline-derived CDR1 and CDR2 are LGHDT and YNNKEL (reference sequence). The CDR3 length is 13 residues. The CDR3 sequence: CASSQQQGNEQFF. The CDR3 DNA reads as TGTGCCAGCAGCCAACAACAGGGGAATGAGCAGTTCTTC.

The chain is built from TRBV4-1 and TRBJ2-5, with 13 bases fitting TRBD2. The CDR3 is made up of 20 amino acids. With V trimmed by 3 bases and J by 5 bases, 18 bases remained unmatched. Germline values: CDR1 MGHRA, CDR2 YSYEKL. The CDR3 DNA follows: TGCGCCAGCAGCCATAAAGGATTACTAGCGGGGGGGCTGCACAGGGAGACCCAGTACTTC. Its translation is CASSHKGLLAGGLHRETQYF.

The rearrangement uses TRBV3-1 (or the pseudogene TRBV3-2) and TRBJ1-1; 9 bases are shared with TRBD1. This CDR3 is built from 14 residues. The trim removed 2 bases at V and 3 bases at J, leaving 1 base unmatched. Germline values: CDR1 LGHDT, CDR2 YNNKEL (reference sequence). CDR3: CASSQRTGDTEAFF. In DNA, the CDR3 is TGTGCCAGCAGCCAACGGACAGGGGACACTGAAGCTTTCTTT.

The chain is built from TRBV19 and TRBJ1-6, with 8 bases lining up with TRBD1. Trimming took 5 bases from V and 10 from J; bases not matched to a gene: 4. CDR3 length: 13 residues. Germline assignment: CDR1 LNHDA and CDR2 SQIVND (reference sequence). CDR3 bases: TGTGCCAGTAGTCCCCAGGGGGCCTCACCCCTCCACTTT. As protein: CASSPQGASPLHF.